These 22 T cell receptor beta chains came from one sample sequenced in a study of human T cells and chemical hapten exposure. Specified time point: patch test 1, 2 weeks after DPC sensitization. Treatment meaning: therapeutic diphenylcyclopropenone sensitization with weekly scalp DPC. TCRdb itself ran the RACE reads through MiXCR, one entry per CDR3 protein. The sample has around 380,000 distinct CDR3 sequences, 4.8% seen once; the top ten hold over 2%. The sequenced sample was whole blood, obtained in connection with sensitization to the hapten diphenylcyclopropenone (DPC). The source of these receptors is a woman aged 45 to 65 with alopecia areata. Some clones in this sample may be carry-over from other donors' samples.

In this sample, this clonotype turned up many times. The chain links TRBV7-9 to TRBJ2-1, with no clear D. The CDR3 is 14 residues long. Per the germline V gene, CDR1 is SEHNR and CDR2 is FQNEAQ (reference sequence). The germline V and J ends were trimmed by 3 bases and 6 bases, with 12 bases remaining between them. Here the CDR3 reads CASSFATPPNEQFF. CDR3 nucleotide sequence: TGTGCCAGCAGCTTCGCTACCCCACCCAATGAGCAGTTCTTC.

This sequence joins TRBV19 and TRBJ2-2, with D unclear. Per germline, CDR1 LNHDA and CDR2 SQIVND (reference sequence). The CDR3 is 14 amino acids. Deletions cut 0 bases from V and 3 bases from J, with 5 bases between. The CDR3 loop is CASSIDRYTGELFF. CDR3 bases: TGTGCCAGTAGTATAGACCGATACACCGGGGAGCTGTTTTTT.

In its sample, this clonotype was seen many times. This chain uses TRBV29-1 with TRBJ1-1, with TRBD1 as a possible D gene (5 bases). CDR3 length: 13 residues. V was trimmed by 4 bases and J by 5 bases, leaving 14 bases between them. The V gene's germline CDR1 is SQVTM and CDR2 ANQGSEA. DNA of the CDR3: TGCAGCGTTGCCCCAGGGTTAGGAACTGAAGCTTTCTTT. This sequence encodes CSVAPGLGTEAFF.

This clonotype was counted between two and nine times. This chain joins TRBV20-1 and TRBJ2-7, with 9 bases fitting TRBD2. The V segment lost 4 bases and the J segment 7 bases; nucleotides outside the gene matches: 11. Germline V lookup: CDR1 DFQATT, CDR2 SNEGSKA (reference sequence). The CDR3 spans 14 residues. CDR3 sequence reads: CSANSGGPVREQYF. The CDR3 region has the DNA TGCAGTGCTAATAGCGGGGGACCAGTGAGGGAGCAGTACTTC.

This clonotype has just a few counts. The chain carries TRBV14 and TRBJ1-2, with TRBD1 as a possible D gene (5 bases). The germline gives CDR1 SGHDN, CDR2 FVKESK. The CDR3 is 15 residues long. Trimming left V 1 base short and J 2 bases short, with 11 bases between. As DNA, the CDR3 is TGTGCCAGCAGCCAAGTTGGGGGAAGGAACTATGGCTACACCTTC. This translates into CASSQVGGRNYGYTF.

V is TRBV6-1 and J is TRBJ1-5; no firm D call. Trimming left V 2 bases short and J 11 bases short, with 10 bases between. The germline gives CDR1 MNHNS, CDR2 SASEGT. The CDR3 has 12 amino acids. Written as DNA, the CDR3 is TGTGCCAGCAGTGAAATCGGCGGGTCCCAGCATTTT. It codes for CASSEIGGSQHF.

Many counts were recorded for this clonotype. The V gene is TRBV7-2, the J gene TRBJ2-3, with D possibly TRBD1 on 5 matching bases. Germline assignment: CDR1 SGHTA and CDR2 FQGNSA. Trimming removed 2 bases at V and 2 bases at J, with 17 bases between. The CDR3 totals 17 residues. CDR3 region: CASSLPPRQKFTDTQYF. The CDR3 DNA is TGTGCCAGCAGCTTACCCCCTCGACAGAAGTTCACAGATACGCAGTATTTT.

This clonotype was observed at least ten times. CDR3 protein: CASSLEGGSSGANVLTF. Written as DNA, the CDR3 is TGCGCCAGCAGCTTGGAAGGGGGGAGCTCTGGGGCCAACGTCCTGACTTTC. This rearrangement joins TRBV5-1 to TRBJ2-6; D is perhaps TRBD1 or TRBD2 (6 bases each). Germline lookup yields CDR1 SGHRS and CDR2 YFSETQ. The CDR3 totals 17 residues. V was pared by 0 bases and J by 0 bases, with 10 bases between.

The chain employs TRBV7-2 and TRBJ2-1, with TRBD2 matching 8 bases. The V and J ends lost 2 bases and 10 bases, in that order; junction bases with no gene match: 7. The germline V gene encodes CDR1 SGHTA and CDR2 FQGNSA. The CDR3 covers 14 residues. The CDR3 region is CASSLSGGRREQFF. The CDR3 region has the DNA TGTGCCAGCAGCTTATCGGGGGGGCGCAGGGAGCAGTTCTTC.

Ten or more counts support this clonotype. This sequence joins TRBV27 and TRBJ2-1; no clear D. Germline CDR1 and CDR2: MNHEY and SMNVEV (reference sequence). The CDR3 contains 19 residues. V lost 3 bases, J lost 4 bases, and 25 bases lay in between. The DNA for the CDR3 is TGTGCCAGCAGTTTCTTCGGAGTTCAAGGGTTCACCCCATACAATGAGCAGTTCTTC. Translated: CASSFFGVQGFTPYNEQFF.

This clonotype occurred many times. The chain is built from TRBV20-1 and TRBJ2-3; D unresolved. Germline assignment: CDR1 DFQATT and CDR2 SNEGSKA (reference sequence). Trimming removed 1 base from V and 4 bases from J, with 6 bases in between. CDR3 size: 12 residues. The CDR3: CSARGTSDTQYF. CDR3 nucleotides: TGCAGTGCTAGAGGGACCTCAGATACGCAGTATTTT.

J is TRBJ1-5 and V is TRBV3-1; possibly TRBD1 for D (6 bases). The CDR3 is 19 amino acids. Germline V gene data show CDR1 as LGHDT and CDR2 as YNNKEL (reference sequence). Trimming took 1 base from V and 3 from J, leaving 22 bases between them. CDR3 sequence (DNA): TGTGCCAGCAGCCAAGCGGTACGGGGTCCGGAGGGGGTCAATCAGCCCCAGCATTTT. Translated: CASSQAVRGPEGVNQPQHF.

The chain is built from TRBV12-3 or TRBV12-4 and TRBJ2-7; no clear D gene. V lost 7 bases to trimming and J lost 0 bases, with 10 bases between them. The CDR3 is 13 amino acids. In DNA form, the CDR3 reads TGTGCCAGCACCGCTTTTAGCTCCTACGAGCAGTACTTC. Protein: CASTAFSSYEQYF.

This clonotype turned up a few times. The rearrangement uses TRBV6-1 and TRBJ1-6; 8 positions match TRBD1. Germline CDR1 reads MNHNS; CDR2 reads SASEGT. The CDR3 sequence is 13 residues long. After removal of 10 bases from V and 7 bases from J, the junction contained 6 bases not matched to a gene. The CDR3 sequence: CATDRGDNSPLHF. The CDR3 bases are TGTGCCACCGACAGGGGAGACAATTCACCCCTCCACTTT.

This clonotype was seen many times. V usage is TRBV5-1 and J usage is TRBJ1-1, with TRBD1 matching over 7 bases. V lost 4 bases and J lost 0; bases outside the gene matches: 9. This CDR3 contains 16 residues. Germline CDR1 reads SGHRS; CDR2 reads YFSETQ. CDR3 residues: CASSPEGTDMNTEAFF. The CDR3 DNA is TGCGCCAGCAGCCCGGAGGGGACAGACATGAACACTGAAGCTTTCTTT. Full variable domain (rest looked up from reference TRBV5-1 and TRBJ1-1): KAGVTQTPRYLIKTRGQQVTLSCSPISGHRSVSWYQQTPGQGLQFLFEYFSETQRNKGNFPGRFSGRQFSNSRSEMNVSTLELGDSALYLCASSPEGTDMNTEAFFGQGTRLTVV.

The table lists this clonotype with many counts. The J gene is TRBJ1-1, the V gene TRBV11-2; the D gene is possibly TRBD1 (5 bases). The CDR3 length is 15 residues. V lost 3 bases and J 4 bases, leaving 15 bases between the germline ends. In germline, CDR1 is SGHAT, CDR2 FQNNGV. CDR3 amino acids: CASSLIESGSTEAFF. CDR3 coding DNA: TGTGCCAGCAGCTTGATCGAGTCAGGGAGCACTGAAGCTTTCTTT.

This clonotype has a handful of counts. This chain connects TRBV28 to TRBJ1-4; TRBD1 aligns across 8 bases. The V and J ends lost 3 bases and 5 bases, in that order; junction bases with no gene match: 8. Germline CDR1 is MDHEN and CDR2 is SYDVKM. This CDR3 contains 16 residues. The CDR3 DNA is TGTGCCAGCAGTTTTCCCCGACAGGGGCGGAATGAAAAACTGTTTTTT. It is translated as CASSFPRQGRNEKLFF.

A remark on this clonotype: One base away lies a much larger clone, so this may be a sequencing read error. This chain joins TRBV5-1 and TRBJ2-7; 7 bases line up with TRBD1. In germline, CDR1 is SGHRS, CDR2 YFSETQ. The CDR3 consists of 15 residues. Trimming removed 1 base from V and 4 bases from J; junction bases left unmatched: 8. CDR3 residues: CASSLTPGGVYEQYF. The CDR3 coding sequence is TGCGCCAGCAGCTTGACACCAGGGGGTGTTTACGAGCAGTACTTC.

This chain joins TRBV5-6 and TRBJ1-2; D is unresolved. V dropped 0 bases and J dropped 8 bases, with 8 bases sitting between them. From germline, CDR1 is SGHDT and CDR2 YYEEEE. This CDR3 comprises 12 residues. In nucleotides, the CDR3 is TGTGCCAGCAGCTTGGTAGGGCGAGGCTACACCTTC. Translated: CASSLVGRGYTF.

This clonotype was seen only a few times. CDR3 amino acids: CSASPPEGMNTDTQYF. The CDR3 DNA sequence: TGCAGTGCTAGCCCACCCGAAGGGATGAACACAGATACGCAGTATTTT. The chain carries TRBV20-1 and TRBJ2-3; D uncertain. This CDR3 has 16 residues. Germline V gene sequence: CDR1 DFQATT, CDR2 SNEGSKA (reference sequence). V shed 3 bases and J shed 2 bases, with 18 bases lying between them.

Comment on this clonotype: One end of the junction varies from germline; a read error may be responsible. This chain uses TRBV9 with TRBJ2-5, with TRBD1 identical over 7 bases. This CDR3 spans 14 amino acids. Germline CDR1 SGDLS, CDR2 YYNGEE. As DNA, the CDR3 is TGTGCCAGCTGCGTAGACGGCAGGGGGGAGACCCAGTACTTC. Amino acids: CASCVDGRGETQYF.

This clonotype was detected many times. The CDR3 sequence: CSAAGTHPNEQFF. Here the CDR3 DNA reads TGCAGCGCCGCCGGGACACACCCCAATGAGCAGTTCTTC. The gene calls are TRBV29-1 and TRBJ2-1, with a weak D call TRBD1 (6 bases). Germline V lookup: CDR1 SQVTM, CDR2 ANQGSEA. The V end was cut by 7 bases, the J end by 6 bases, with 16 bases between. CDR3 length: 13 amino acids.